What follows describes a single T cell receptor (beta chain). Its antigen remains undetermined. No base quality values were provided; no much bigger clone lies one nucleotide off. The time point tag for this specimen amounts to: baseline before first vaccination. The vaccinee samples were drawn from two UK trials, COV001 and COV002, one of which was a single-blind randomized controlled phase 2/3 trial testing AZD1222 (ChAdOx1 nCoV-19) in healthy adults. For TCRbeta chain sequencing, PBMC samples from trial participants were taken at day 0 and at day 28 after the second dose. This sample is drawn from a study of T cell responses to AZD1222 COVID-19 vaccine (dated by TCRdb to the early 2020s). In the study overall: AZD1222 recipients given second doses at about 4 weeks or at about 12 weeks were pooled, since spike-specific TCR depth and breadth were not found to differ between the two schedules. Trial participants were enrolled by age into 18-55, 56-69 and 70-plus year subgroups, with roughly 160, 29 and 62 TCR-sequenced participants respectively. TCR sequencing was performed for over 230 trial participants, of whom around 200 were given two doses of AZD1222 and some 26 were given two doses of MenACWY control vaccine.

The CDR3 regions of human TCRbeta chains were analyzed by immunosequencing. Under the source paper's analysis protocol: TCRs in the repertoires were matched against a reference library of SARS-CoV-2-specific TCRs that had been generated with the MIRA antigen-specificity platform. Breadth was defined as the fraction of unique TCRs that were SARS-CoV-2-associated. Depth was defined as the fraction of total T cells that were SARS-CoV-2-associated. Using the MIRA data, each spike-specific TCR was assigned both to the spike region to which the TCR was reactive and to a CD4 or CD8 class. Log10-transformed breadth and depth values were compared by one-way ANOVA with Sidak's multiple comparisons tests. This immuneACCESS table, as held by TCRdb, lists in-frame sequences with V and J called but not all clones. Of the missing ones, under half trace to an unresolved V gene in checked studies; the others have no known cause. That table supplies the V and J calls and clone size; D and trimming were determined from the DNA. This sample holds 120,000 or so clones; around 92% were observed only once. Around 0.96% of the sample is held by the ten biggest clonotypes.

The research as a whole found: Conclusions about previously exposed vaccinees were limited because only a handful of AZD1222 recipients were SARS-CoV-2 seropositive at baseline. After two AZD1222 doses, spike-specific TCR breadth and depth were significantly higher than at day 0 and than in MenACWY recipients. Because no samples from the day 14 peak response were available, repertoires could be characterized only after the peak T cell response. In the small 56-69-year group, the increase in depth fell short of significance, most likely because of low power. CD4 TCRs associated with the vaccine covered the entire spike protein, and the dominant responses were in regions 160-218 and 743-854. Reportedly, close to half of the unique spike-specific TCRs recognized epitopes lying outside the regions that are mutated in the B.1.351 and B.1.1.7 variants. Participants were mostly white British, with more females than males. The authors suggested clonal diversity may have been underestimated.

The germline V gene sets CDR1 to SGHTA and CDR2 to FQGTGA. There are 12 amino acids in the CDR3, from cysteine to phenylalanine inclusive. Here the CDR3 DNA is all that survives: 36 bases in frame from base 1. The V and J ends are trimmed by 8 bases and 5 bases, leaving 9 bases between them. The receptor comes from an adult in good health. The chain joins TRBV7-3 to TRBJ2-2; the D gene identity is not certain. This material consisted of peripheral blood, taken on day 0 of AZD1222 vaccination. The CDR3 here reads CASGFPTGELFF. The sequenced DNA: TGTGCCAGCGGATTCCCTACCGGGGAGCTGTTTTTT.